A single TCR beta chain is shown here with its context. The entry originates in a study of cytomegalovirus exposure and HLA in healthy donors. PCR used 60 Vbeta primers and 13 Jbeta primers. Produced via immunoSEQ multiplex PCR; TCRdb's table is partial and in-frame only. The repertoire holds 130,000 or so clones, with approximately 78% as singletons. CDR1 and CDR2 from the germline V gene are MNHEY and SMNVEV (reference sequence). This CDR3 spans 15 amino acids. The V gene end was trimmed by 7 bases and the J gene end by 10 bases; junction bases not matched to a gene: 13. Sequenced sample: PBMCs. The chain recombines TRBV27 with TRBJ2-1, with 10 bases matching TRBD2. This TCR was recovered from a female donor in good health and CMV-seronegative. The CDR3 nucleotides are TGTGCCAGCACTCGGTTAGCGGGAGGTCAGGGGGAGCAGTTCTTC. Its translation: CASTRLAGGQGEQFF.